The following is a T cell receptor (beta chain) sequence with its context. Its antigen is unidentified. The data are from a study of cytomegalovirus exposure and HLA in healthy donors. PCR involved 60 Vbeta and 13 Jbeta primers. TCRdb keeps only in-frame clones here, not all; method: immunoSEQ multiplex PCR. Of some 140,000 clones listed, over 60% are singletons. CDR3 length: 15 amino acids. J was trimmed by 6 bases and V by 10 bases; bases with no gene match: 15. The germline V gene encodes CDR1 MNHEY and CDR2 SMNVEV (reference sequence). Study-level findings and limits: Later analysis found that TCR beta chains associated with HLA were more clonally expanded than other, equally common chains. The authors listed 180 or so TCR beta chains as cytomegalovirus-associated. As a later analysis revealed, most CMV-associated TCR beta chains appeared HLA-restricted. Sequence variants that were highly shared formed a cluster that was likely a sequencing artifact.

The receptor was derived from a female donor in good health and CMV-seropositive. The V gene is TRBV27, the J gene TRBJ2-7; 10 bases agree with TRBD1. The sequencing input was PBMCs. The CDR3: CATKTGGVIRGEQYF. The CDR3 bases are TGTGCCACCAAGACAGGGGGCGTAATTCGGGGCGAGCAGTACTTC.